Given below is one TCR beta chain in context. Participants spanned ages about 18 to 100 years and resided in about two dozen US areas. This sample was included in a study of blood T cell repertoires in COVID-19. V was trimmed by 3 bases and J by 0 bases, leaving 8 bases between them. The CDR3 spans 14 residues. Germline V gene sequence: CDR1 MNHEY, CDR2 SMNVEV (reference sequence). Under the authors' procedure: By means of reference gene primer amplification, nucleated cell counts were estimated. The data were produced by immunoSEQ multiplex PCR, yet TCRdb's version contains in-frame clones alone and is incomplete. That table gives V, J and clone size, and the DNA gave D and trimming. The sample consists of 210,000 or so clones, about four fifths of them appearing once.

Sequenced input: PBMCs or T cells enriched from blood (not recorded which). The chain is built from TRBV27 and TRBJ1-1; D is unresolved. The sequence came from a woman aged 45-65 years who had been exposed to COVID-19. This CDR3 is CASSLSLMNTEAFF. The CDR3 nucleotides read TGTGCCAGCAGTTTGTCCCTTATGAACACTGAAGCTTTCTTT.